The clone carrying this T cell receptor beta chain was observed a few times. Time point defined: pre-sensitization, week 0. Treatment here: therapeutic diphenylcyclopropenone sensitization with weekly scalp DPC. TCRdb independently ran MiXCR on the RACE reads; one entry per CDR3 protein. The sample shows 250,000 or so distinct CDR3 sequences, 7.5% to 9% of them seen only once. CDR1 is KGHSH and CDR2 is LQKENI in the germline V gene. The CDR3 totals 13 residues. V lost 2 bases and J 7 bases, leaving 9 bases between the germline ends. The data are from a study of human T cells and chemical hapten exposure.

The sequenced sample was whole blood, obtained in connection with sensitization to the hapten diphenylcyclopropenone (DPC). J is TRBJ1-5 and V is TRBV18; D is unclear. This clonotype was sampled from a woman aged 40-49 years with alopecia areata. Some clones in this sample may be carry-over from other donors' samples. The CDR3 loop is CASSPSVEQPQHF. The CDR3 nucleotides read TGTGCCAGCTCACCATCGGTCGAACAGCCCCAGCATTTT.